This note documents a single T cell receptor beta chain sequence. The source of the sample is a study of blood T cell repertoires in COVID-19. Across the study: Acute-phase and convalescent COVID-19 samples originated in the United States, Italy and Spain.

The CDR3 sequence is 17 residues long. In germline, CDR1 is KGHSH, CDR2 LQKENI. Trimming stripped 2 bases from V and 0 bases from J, with 14 bases between. In the original analysis: Estimation of nucleated cell counts relied on the amplification of reference gene primers. Generated by immunoSEQ multiplex PCR, the TCRdb table keeps only in-frame clones and is missing some. That table supplies the V and J calls and clone size; D and trimming were determined from the DNA. The table lists around 310,000 clones, roughly 91% of them singletons, with roughly a tenth in the top ten. Those enrolled, adults aged roughly 18 to 89 years, came from around 24 US areas. Participants were placed into cohorts based on the clinical history they reported.

The TCR sequence derives from a woman aged 25 to 39 who had recovered from COVID-19. The chain is built from TRBV18 and TRBJ2-1; D perhaps matches TRBD2 (6 bases). Sequences were obtained from PBMCs or T cells enriched from blood (not recorded which). The CDR3 DNA reads as TGTGCCAGCTCACCAAGGGAGCGGGCCAGCTCCTACAATGAGCAGTTCTTC. Translating it yields CASSPRERASSYNEQFF. The whole variable domain, remainder taken from reference TRBV18 and TRBJ2-1, is NAGVMQNPRHLVRRRGQEARLRCSPMKGHSHVYWYRQLPEEGLKFMVYLQKENIIDESGMPKERFSAEFPKEGPSILRIQQVVRGDSAAYFCASSPRERASSYNEQFFGPGTRLTVL.